Shown below are 3 T cell receptor beta chains from a single sample sequenced in a study of cytotoxic CD8 clonotypes in ibrutinib-treated CLL. Sequenced by immunoSEQ multiplex PCR; TCRdb stores in-frame clones only, minus some. This sample has 100,000 or so clones, with more than 55% found just once. This specimen was PBMCs, taken after 24 months of ibrutinib treatment. The receptors were gathered from a human donor with chronic lymphocytic leukemia.

A single count supports this clone. The CDR3 sequence: CASNLDTRDNSPLHF. CDR3 sequence (DNA): TGTGCCAGCAATCTCGACACAAGAGATAATTCACCCCTCCACTTT. This sequence joins TRBV6-1 and TRBJ1-6; no reliable D call. V lost 7 bases to trimming and J lost 5 bases, with 15 bases between them. This CDR3 region has 15 residues. Germline CDR1 is MNHNS and CDR2 is SASEGT.

The chain has TRBV7-8 and TRBJ2-2; weak D call: TRBD1 (5 bases). The V gene lost 0 bases and the J gene lost 6 bases, with 20 bases spanning the gap. This CDR3 has 18 amino acids. CDR1 is SGHVS and CDR2 is FQNEAQ in the germline V gene. The CDR3 sequence is CASSLAHLGRAGSGELFF. Here the CDR3 DNA reads TGTGCCAGCAGCTTAGCTCATCTTGGCAGGGCTGGGTCCGGGGAGCTGTTTTTT. Filled out from reference TRBV7-8 and TRBJ2-2, the complete variable domain reads GAGVSQSPRYKVAKRGQDVALRCDPISGHVSLFWYQQALGQGPEFLTYFQNEAQLDKSGLPSDRFFAERPEGSVSTLKIQRTQQEDSAVYLCASSLAHLGRAGSGELFFGEGSRLTVL.

Worth noting for this clone: The junction departs from the called germline gene at one end, perhaps through a read error. The gene calls are TRBV5-1 and TRBJ2-3, with TRBD1 matching over 9 bases. There are 15 residues in the CDR3. Germline V gene data show CDR1 as SGHRS and CDR2 as YFSETQ. The CDR3 bases are TGCGCCAGCACCTTGACAGGGGGGAGCACAGATACGCAGTATTTT. Translated, it gives CASTLTGGSTDTQYF.